This T cell receptor (beta chain) derives from a study of T cell responses to AZD1222 COVID-19 vaccine. Data came from immunoSEQ multiplex PCR; TCRdb stores just in-frame clones and leaves some out. The data hold about 150,000 clones, with around 90% observed a single time. Trimming took 3 bases from V and 3 from J, leaving 10 bases between them. The CDR3 is made up of 14 amino acids. The germline V gene has CDR1 SGHDT and CDR2 YYEEEE. The sequencing here drew on peripheral blood, taken 28 days after the second AZD1222 dose. This TCR derives from an adult who received the AZD1222 COVID-19 vaccine. The V and J genes are TRBV5-6 and TRBJ1-5, with D possibly matching TRBD1 (5 bases). CDR3 protein: CASSSRGFNQPQHF. DNA of the CDR3: TGTGCCAGCAGCTCCCGGGGCTTCAATCAGCCCCAGCATTTT.